This section outlines one T cell receptor beta chain sequence together with its context. The PCR employed 60 Vbeta primers together with 13 Jbeta primers. Clones were sequenced by immunoSEQ multiplex PCR, and TCRdb holds only the in-frame ones, with some missing. In the table there are some 140,000 clones, roughly 80% of which are singletons. The germline CDR1 and CDR2 sequences are SGHRS and YFSETQ. J lost 3 bases, V lost 3 bases, and 9 bases had no gene match. This CDR3 region has 15 residues. This sample is part of a study of cytomegalovirus exposure and HLA in healthy donors. This receptor was taken from a man between 18 and 29 years old in good health and CMV-seronegative. This chain uses TRBV5-1 with TRBJ2-7; 7 nucleotides align to TRBD1. The sequenced sample was PBMCs. The CDR3 region is CASSSTGAPIYEQYF. CDR3 bases: TGCGCCAGCAGCTCTACAGGGGCCCCCATCTACGAGCAGTACTTC.